These 15 T cell receptor beta chains were sequenced from one sample in a study of OX40 agonist ivuxolimab in advanced cancers. The repertoire was sequenced with immunoSEQ multiplex PCR; TCRdb's copy has only in-frame clones and lacks some. The table includes 90,000 to 150,000 clones, 85% to 90% detected once. The material sequenced was CD4+ or CD8+ T cells sorted from blood, taken in a trial of the OX40 agonist ivuxolimab. The source of these receptors is an adult with an advanced solid tumor such as melanoma, head and neck, liver or kidney cancer.

V and J are TRBV28 and TRBJ1-2; TRBD1 is a possible D gene (5 bases). CDR1 and CDR2 from the germline V gene are MDHEN and SYDVKM. The CDR3 covers 10 residues. V dropped 5 bases and J dropped 7 bases, with 5 bases sitting between them. CDR3 nucleotide sequence: TGTGCCAGCAGTGGGGGTGGCTACACCTTC. Its protein product is CASSGGGYTF.

The rearrangement uses TRBV6-1 and TRBJ1-2; D is uncertain. V was pared by 6 bases and J by 7 bases, with 12 bases between. The CDR3 length is 12 residues. CDR1 and CDR2 from the germline V gene are MNHNS and SASEGT. For the CDR3, the DNA is TGTGCCAGCAGCTCCTATTCAACTGGCTACACCTTC. This gives the protein CASSSYSTGYTF.

This chain connects TRBV28 to TRBJ2-3; D may be TRBD1 (7 bases). With 2 bases removed from V and 2 bases from J, the gap between germline ends came to 14 bases. This CDR3 contains 16 residues. CDR1 MDHEN and CDR2 SYDVKM come from the germline V gene. CDR3 in amino acids: CASSLRGTVLTDTQYF. In DNA form, the CDR3 reads TGTGCCAGCAGTTTACGGGGGACAGTCCTCACAGATACGCAGTATTTT.

The J gene is TRBJ1-1, the V gene TRBV5-4, with unresolved D. The germline V gene has CDR1 SGHNT and CDR2 YYREEE (reference sequence). Trimming removed 0 bases at V and 1 base at J, with 7 bases between. This CDR3 has 14 amino acids. The CDR3 coding sequence is TGTGCCAGCAGCTTGGCTTTTGGGAACACTGAAGCTTTCTTT. It encodes CASSLAFGNTEAFF.

The sample holds one count of this clone. The V call is TRBV2, the J call TRBJ2-1; D is unresolved. Germline lookup yields CDR1 SNHLY and CDR2 FYNNEI. V lost 7 bases to trimming and J lost 7 bases, with 17 bases between them. The CDR3 runs to 14 residues. Here the CDR3 DNA reads TGTGCCAGCACCGCTAAAACCGTTGGGAATGAGCAGTTCTTC. It yields the protein CASTAKTVGNEQFF.

As to this clone: Additional DNA sequences in this sample encode the identical CDR3. The chain couples TRBV18 to TRBJ1-5, with no clear D. Germline CDR1 and CDR2: KGHSH and LQKENI. The CDR3 covers 14 residues. Between the trimmed V and J ends, which lost 3 bases and 1 base, there was a span of 7 bases. The CDR3 nucleotides read TGTGCCAGCTCACCCGCCGACAGCAATCAGCCCCAGCATTTT. It is translated as CASSPADSNQPQHF.

The V and J genes are TRBV30 and TRBJ1-5, with 12 bases fitting TRBD1. Trimming cost V 0 bases and J 2 bases; bases outside gene matches: 14. The CDR3 sequence is 20 residues long. The germline V gene has CDR1 GTSNPN and CDR2 SVGIG (reference sequence). CDR3 sequence (DNA): TGTGCCTGGAGTGTACGAGGCGGGACAGGGGGCGCGTACCGCAATCAGCCCCAGCATTTT. As protein: CAWSVRGGTGGAYRNQPQHF.

This chain uses TRBV28 with TRBJ2-7; TRBD1 aligns across 8 bases. Losses at the gene ends were 5 bases for V and 2 bases for J; bases not matched to a gene: 11. CDR1 MDHEN and CDR2 SYDVKM come from the germline V gene. There are 16 residues in the CDR3. CDR3 in amino acids: CASSPGPGTGTYEQYF. As DNA, the CDR3 is TGTGCCAGCAGTCCCGGGCCCGGGACAGGCACCTACGAGCAGTACTTC. The full variable domain, its missing parts supplied by reference TRBV28 and TRBJ2-7, is DVKVTQSSRYLVKRTGEKVFLECVQDMDHENMFWYRQDPGLGLRLIYFSYDVKMKEKGDIPEGYSVSREKKERFSLILESASTNQTSMYLCASSPGPGTGTYEQYFGPGTRLTVT.

This clone has only a few counts. The chain employs TRBV4-1 and TRBJ2-7; TRBD1 matches at 7 bases. The CDR3 has 15 residues. Germline-derived CDR1 and CDR2 are MGHRA and YSYEKL. V shed 2 bases and J 0 bases; nucleotides not matched to a gene: 4. The CDR3 here is CASSQKGGASYEQYF. The CDR3 DNA reads TGCGCCAGCAGCCAAAAAGGGGGCGCCTCCTACGAGCAGTACTTC.

CDR3 nucleotides: TGTGCCAGCAGTCCCCGGGGAGGGGGCTCATATGAAGCTTTCTTT. Translation: CASSPRGGGSYEAFF. This sequence joins TRBV2 and TRBJ1-1, with 7 positions matching TRBD1. The V gene end was trimmed by 5 bases and the J gene end by 7 bases; junction bases not matched to a gene: 13. The germline V gene has CDR1 SNHLY and CDR2 FYNNEI. CDR3 length: 15 residues.

The chain combines TRBV20-1 with TRBJ2-1, with D maybe TRBD2 (5 bases). This CDR3 region has 11 residues. Trimming removed 3 bases at V and 9 bases at J, with 9 bases between. Per the germline V gene, CDR1 is DFQATT and CDR2 is SNEGSKA (reference sequence). The CDR3 coding sequence is TGCAGTGCTAGGAGGGTGCCTGAGCAGTTCTTC. Protein product: CSARRVPEQFF.

The chain recombines TRBV10-3 with TRBJ2-7; a possible D gene is TRBD2 (5 bases). The germline gives CDR1 ENHRY, CDR2 SYGVKD. This CDR3 spans 13 amino acids. V was cut by 6 bases and J by 12 bases, with 21 bases left in between. The CDR3: CAIRDPRENEGYF. CDR3 nucleotides: TGTGCCATCAGGGACCCCCGGGAAAACGAGGGGTACTTC.

The rearrangement joins TRBV19 to TRBJ1-2, with a tentative D call TRBD1 (5 bases). Germline CDR1 and CDR2: LNHDA and SQIVND (reference sequence). The CDR3 sequence is 16 residues long. Trimming shortened V by 2 bases and J by 0 bases, and 13 bases separated the two germline ends. CDR3 residues: CASSILGHATNYGYTF. The CDR3 DNA reads TGTGCCAGTAGTATATTAGGACACGCAACTAACTATGGCTACACCTTC.

V usage is TRBV5-1 and J usage is TRBJ2-1, with D tentatively TRBD1 (5 bases). V lost 4 bases to trimming and J lost 5 bases, with 19 bases between them. Germline values: CDR1 SGHRS, CDR2 YFSETQ. The CDR3 covers 16 residues. The CDR3 DNA follows: TGCGCCAGCAGCCGAATGGCCAGGGAAAAGGACAATGAGCAGTTCTTC. Translated, it gives CASSRMAREKDNEQFF.

As for this clone: This sample includes further DNA sequences coding for the same CDR3. The chain has TRBV5-4 and TRBJ2-7, with D maybe TRBD2 (5 bases). Trimming took off 2 bases at V and 1 base at J, with 13 bases between the two ends. The CDR3 totals 15 residues. Germline V gives CDR1 SGHNT, CDR2 YYREEE (reference sequence). CDR3 DNA: TGTGCCAGCAGCTTACGACTGGGAGATTCCTACGAGCAGTACTTC. It yields the protein CASSLRLGDSYEQYF.